The rows below give T cell receptor beta chains drawn from one sample of a study of blood T cell repertoires in COVID-19. Clones were sequenced by immunoSEQ multiplex PCR, and TCRdb holds only the in-frame ones, with some missing. The sample consists of 200,000 to 250,000 clones, around 84% of them appearing once. The sample comprised PBMCs or T cells enriched from blood (not recorded which). These receptors all come from a woman between 40 and 55 years old who had recovered from COVID-19. CDR3s leave out the opening cysteine and the closing phenylalanine or tryptophan. Fields, in order: V gene, J gene, CDR3 protein.

V gene: TRBV12-3/TRBV12-4; J gene: TRBJ1-2; CDR3 protein: ASRPRGAEGYT
V gene: TRBV3-1/TRBV3-2; J gene: TRBJ1-2; CDR3 protein: ASSHLQGDGYT
V gene: TRBV4-1; J gene: TRBJ2-1; CDR3 protein: ASSLGWTGWNEQF
V gene: TRBV19; J gene: TRBJ1-1; CDR3 protein: ASSSGLDTEAF
V gene: TRBV6-6; J gene: TRBJ2-7; CDR3 protein: ASSSRDRGEQY
V gene: TRBV28; J gene: TRBJ2-1; CDR3 protein: ASSPIGGRAASEQF
V gene: TRBV19; J gene: TRBJ2-5; CDR3 protein: ASSPGLATTIGETQY
V gene: TRBV19; J gene: TRBJ1-1; CDR3 protein: ASSIEKRRGRGEAF
V gene: TRBV3-1/TRBV3-2; J gene: TRBJ1-3; CDR3 protein: ASSQAGNWDSNSGNTIY
V gene: TRBV13; J gene: TRBJ1-1; CDR3 protein: ASSFEEAF
V gene: TRBV2; J gene: TRBJ1-2; CDR3 protein: ASSGQGGYSYGYT
V gene: TRBV9; J gene: TRBJ2-5; CDR3 protein: ASSVGEGWEEETQY
V gene: TRBV7-2; J gene: TRBJ2-2; CDR3 protein: ASSFRNTGELF
V gene: TRBV30; J gene: TRBJ1-4; CDR3 protein: AWTLQGTNEKLF
V gene: TRBV15; J gene: TRBJ1-6; CDR3 protein: ATSRPDRDRSPLH
V gene: TRBV2; J gene: TRBJ1-5; CDR3 protein: ASNGQGEHQPQH
V gene: TRBV18; J gene: TRBJ2-7; CDR3 protein: ASSQAGTYEQY